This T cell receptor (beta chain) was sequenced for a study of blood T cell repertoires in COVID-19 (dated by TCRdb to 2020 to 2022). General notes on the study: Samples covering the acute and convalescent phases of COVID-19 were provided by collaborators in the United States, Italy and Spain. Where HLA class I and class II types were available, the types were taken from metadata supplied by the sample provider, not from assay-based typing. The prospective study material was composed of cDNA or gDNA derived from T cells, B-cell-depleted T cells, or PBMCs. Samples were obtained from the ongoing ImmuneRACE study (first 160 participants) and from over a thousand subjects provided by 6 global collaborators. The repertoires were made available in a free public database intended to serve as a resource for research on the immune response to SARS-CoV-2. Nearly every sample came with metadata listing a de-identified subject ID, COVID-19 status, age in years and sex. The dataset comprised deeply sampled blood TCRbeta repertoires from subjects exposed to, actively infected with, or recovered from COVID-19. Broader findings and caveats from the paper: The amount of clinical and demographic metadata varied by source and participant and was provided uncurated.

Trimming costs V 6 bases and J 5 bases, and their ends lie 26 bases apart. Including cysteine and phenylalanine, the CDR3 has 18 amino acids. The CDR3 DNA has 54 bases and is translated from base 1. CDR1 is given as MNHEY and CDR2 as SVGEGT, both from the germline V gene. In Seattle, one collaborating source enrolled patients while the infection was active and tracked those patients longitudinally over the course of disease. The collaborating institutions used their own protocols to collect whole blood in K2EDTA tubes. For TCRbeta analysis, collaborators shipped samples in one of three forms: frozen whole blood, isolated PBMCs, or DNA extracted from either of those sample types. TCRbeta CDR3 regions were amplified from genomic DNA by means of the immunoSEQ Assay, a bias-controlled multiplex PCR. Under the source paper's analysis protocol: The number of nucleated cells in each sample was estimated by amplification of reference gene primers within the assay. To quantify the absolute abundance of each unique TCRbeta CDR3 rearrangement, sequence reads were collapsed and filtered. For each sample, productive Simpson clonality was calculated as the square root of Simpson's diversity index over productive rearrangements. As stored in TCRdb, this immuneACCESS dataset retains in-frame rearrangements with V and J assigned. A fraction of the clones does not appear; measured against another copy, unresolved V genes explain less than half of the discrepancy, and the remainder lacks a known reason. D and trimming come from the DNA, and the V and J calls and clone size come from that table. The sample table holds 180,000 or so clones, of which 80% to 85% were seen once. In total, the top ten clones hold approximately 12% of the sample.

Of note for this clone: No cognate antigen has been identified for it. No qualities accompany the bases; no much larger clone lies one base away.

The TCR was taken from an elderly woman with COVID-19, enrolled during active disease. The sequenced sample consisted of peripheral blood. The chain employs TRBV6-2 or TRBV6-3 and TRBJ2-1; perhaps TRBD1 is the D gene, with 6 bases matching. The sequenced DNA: TGTGCCAGCAGCCTCCGTGGGGGCCAAGGGATAGGCGACAATGAGCAGTTCTTC. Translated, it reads CASSLRGGQGIGDNEQFF.